This T cell receptor (beta chain) was obtained from a study of early T cells in non-severe SARS-CoV-2 infection (dated by TCRdb to about 2021). In the study overall: Because TCR sequencing relied on bulk RNA taken from unsorted whole blood, pairing of alpha and beta chains was not possible. Overall results and qualifications from the work: VDJdb matching was skewed toward anti-spike CD8 responses and likely underestimated virus-specific expansions, missing private and CD4 specificities.

The library relied on 5' RACE. The listed sequencing device is NextSeq 500. To correct for sequencing error and PCR bias, the TCR library protocol tagged individual cDNA molecules with unique molecular identifiers. TCR alpha and beta chains were both sequenced, and the abundances of alpha and beta sequences in each sample were closely correlated with each other. The published analysis was carried out like this. Decombinator V4 was used to annotate TCR sequences for V gene, J gene and CDR3. Expanded TCRs were defined as changing significantly between any two time points under a Poisson model with p below 0.0001. Abundances of TCRs were expressed as counts per million after normalisation to the total number of TCRs sequenced in each sample. VDJdb, accessed 1 November 2021, was searched for CMV, EBV and SARS-CoV-2 annotated TCRs, with TCRs annotated for multiple antigens excluded. TCRdb reprocessing: public reads trimmed at Q25 with fastp, clones called with MiXCR, in-frame beta chains kept. Each CDR3 protein appears once, grouped with its most common genes and DNA. The authors' filters were not applied to this entry. This sample has some 61,000 distinct CDR3 sequences in its table, and 7.5% to 9.5% of those were observed once. The ten largest clones add up to under 4.5% of the sample.

This clonotype was detected many times. The antigen it binds to is not known. Qualities for individual bases were not recorded, and no much larger clone is one base off. Set within a cohort of healthcare workers in London, UK, this nested case-control study involved weekly PCR testing of nasopharyngeal swabs along with blood sampling. Between 23 and 31 March 2020, the week of the UK lockdown, healthcare workers were enrolled and then followed up weekly for as long as 16 weeks. This clonotype originated in an adult who was a healthcare worker with PCR-confirmed SARS-CoV-2 infection or an uninfected control (not recorded which). The starting material was whole blood, obtained at baseline.

Here is the DNA: TGTGCCAGCGGACTACAAGATACGCAGTATTTT. Its translation is CASGLQDTQYF. The rearranged chain carries TRBV9 and TRBJ2-3; the D gene is perhaps TRBD2, on 6 matching bases. The CDR3 starts with the cysteine, ends with the phenylalanine, and has 11 residues. CDR3 DNA is the only sequence kept; it has 33 bases, read in frame from the first base. Looking up the germline V gene yields CDR1 SGDLS and CDR2 YYNGEE. Trimming at the junction amounts to 7 bases on V and 5 bases on J, and the germline ends lie 8 bases apart.